The 31 T cell receptor beta chains in this list originate from one sample, sequenced in a study of beta chain features in type 1 diabetes. Every bit of the isolated RNA underwent reverse transcription, so sequencing read expressed TCRB transcripts. Here immunoSEQ multiplex PCR was the method, and the copy in TCRdb shows in-frame clones only, minus some. The sample contains more than 300,000 clones, roughly 16% of which appear only once. The sequenced sample was naive CD4+ T cells from blood. These TCRs come from a woman in her late teens or twenties in good health.

This clone was counted a few times. The chain carries TRBV2 and TRBJ1-4; D is possibly TRBD1 (5 bases). The CDR3 runs 14 residues. The V end was cut by 4 bases, the J end by 4 bases, with 10 bases between. Germline loops: CDR1 SNHLY, CDR2 FYNNEI. The CDR3 protein is CASSVGQRNEKLFF. In DNA form, the CDR3 reads TGTGCCAGCAGTGTAGGACAACGTAATGAAAAACTGTTTTTT.

The chain has TRBV25-1 and TRBJ2-5, with TRBD1 matching over 12 bases. The CDR3 totals 16 residues. V dropped 1 base and J dropped 3; count of bases not matched to a gene: 3. CDR1 is MGHDK and CDR2 is SYGVNS in the germline V gene. The CDR3 nucleotides are TGTGCCAGCAGTGAATGGGACAGGGGGCTAGAAGAGACCCAGTACTTC. This sequence encodes CASSEWDRGLEETQYF.

This clone showed up just a few times. The rearrangement links TRBV28 to TRBJ2-5, with D perhaps matching TRBD1 (6 bases). Germline CDR1 and CDR2: MDHEN and SYDVKM. Trimming took off 10 bases at V and 2 bases at J, with 20 bases between the two ends. The CDR3 spans 15 residues. The CDR3 loop reads CAIASPTGLQETQYF. The CDR3 bases are TGTGCCATCGCGAGCCCTACAGGGTTACAAGAGACCCAGTACTTC.

The chain combines TRBV29-1 with TRBJ1-1; 9 nucleotides match TRBD1. The CDR3 length is 14 residues. Germline CDR1 is SQVTM and CDR2 is ANQGSEA. With V trimmed by 4 bases and J by 5 bases, 8 bases remained unmatched. CDR3 in DNA: TGCAGCGTTGGGCCCACAGGGGGCGGGACTGAAGCTTTCTTT. Its translation is CSVGPTGGGTEAFF. Together with reference TRBV29-1 and TRBJ1-1, the CDR3 gives the full variable domain: SAVISQKPSRDICQRGTSLTIQCQVDSQVTMMFWYRQQPGQSLTLIATANQGSEATYESGFVIDKFPISRPNLTFSTLTVSNMSPEDSSIYLCSVGPTGGGTEAFFGQGTRLTVV.

This clone showed up just a few times. This chain uses TRBV30 with TRBJ2-3, with 9 bases lining up with TRBD2. Germline V gene data show CDR1 as GTSNPN and CDR2 as SVGIG (reference sequence). V trimming: 4 bases; J trimming: 0 bases; junction bases outside the gene matches: 5. This CDR3 region has 15 residues. Written as DNA, the CDR3 is TGTGCCTGGACCAGACTAGCGGAAAGCACAGATACGCAGTATTTT. Protein: CAWTRLAESTDTQYF.

The table lists this clone with a few counts. The chain recombines TRBV29-1 with TRBJ2-3; no clear D gene. Germline loops: CDR1 SQVTM, CDR2 ANQGSEA. With 2 bases removed from V and 4 bases from J, the gap between germline ends came to 13 bases. CDR3 length: 14 amino acids. CDR3 sequence: CSVEFGFGADTQYF. CDR3 DNA sequence: TGCAGCGTTGAATTCGGGTTCGGCGCAGATACGCAGTATTTT.

This clone was seen a few times. This chain links TRBV4-3 with TRBJ2-1; D is unresolved. Trimming took off 0 bases at V and 8 bases at J, with 20 bases between the two ends. The CDR3 is 17 amino acids. The germline V gene encodes CDR1 LGHNA and CDR2 YSLEER. The CDR3 sequence: CASSQDGGARRSDEQFF. The CDR3 nucleotides read TGCGCCAGCAGCCAAGATGGTGGAGCTAGAAGGAGCGATGAGCAGTTCTTC.

This clone was seen only a few times. This chain joins TRBV27 and TRBJ1-2; 9 bases match TRBD1. The CDR3 totals 15 residues. The germline V gene encodes CDR1 MNHEY and CDR2 SMNVEV (reference sequence). The trim removed 4 bases at V and 2 bases at J, leaving 5 bases unmatched. The CDR3 region has the DNA TGTGCCAGCAGTTCACTGGGGACAGGGAACTATGGCTACACCTTC. This sequence encodes CASSSLGTGNYGYTF.

V gene TRBV7-9 combines with J gene TRBJ2-1; possible D gene TRBD2, 5 bases. Germline V gene sequence: CDR1 SEHNR, CDR2 FQNEAQ (reference sequence). Trimming removed 3 bases at V and 0 bases at J, with 9 bases between. This CDR3 comprises 15 residues. CDR3 sequence: CASSFLASSYNEQFF. Written as DNA, the CDR3 is TGTGCCAGCAGCTTTTTAGCGAGCTCCTACAATGAGCAGTTCTTC.

J is TRBJ1-2 and V is TRBV28, with 7 bases aligning to TRBD1. V lost 5 bases, J lost 7 bases, and 13 bases stayed unmatched. Germline V CDR1 and CDR2: MDHEN, SYDVKM. The CDR3 consists of 15 residues. The CDR3 DNA follows: TGTGCCAGCAGTCCACCCGGGGACAGAGGTCGTGGCTACACCTTC. It specifies CASSPPGDRGRGYTF.

The table lists this clone with a few counts. The V gene is TRBV5-1, the J gene TRBJ2-3; TRBD2 matches at 7 bases. Germline CDR1 and CDR2: SGHRS and YFSETQ. V was clipped by 1 base and J by 5 bases; unmatched bases: 7. The CDR3 length is 15 residues. The CDR3 reads CASSLLAVLKDTQYF. CDR3 bases: TGCGCCAGCAGCTTGCTAGCGGTGCTGAAAGATACGCAGTATTTT.

This clone was observed a few times. The chain joins TRBV11-3 to TRBJ2-2; tentatively, D is TRBD1 (6 bases). Germline values: CDR1 SGHNT, CDR2 YENEEA. The CDR3 totals 16 residues. V was pared by 1 base and J by 0 bases, with 9 bases between. The CDR3 spells CASSLGTGTNTGELFF. The DNA of the CDR3 is TGTGCCAGCAGCTTAGGAACAGGGACGAACACCGGGGAGCTGTTTTTT.

This clone appeared a few times. This chain uses TRBV15 with TRBJ2-1; TRBD2 matches at 11 bases. The V gene's germline CDR1 is LNHNV and CDR2 YYDKDF (reference sequence). The trim removed 4 bases at V and 6 bases at J, leaving 8 bases unmatched. The length of the CDR3 is 16 residues. CDR3 bases: TGTGCCACCAGCACCCGGCGGCTAGCGGGAGGCAATGAGCAGTTCTTC. It codes for CATSTRRLAGGNEQFF. The full variable domain, completed using reference TRBV15 and TRBJ2-1, is DAMVIQNPRYQVTQFGKPVTLSCSQTLNHNVMYWYQQKSSQAPKLLFHYYDKDFNNEADTPDNFQSRRPNTSFCFLDIRSPGLGDTAMYLCATSTRRLAGGNEQFFGPGTRLTVL.

This clone was seen a few times. The V gene is TRBV21-1, the J gene TRBJ2-1; TRBD2 reflects the table's D call only, with no check against the DNA. TRBV21-1 is annotated as a pseudogene. The CDR3 covers 12 residues. The chain's CDR3 is CASSLAAQKQFF. CDR3 DNA: TGTGCCAGCAGCCTAGCGGCCCAAAAGCAGTTCTTC.

V is TRBV18 and J is TRBJ2-7, with D unclear. The germline CDR1 and CDR2 sequences are KGHSH and LQKENI. The CDR3 covers 13 residues. The ends were cut back, 1 base at V and 1 base at J, with 5 bases in the middle. The CDR3 DNA sequence: TGTGCCAGCTCACCACTAGAATCCTACGAGCAGTACTTC. This gives the protein CASSPLESYEQYF.

The rearrangement uses TRBV7-9 and TRBJ1-3; no reliable D call. Trimming took 3 bases from V and 0 from J, leaving 9 bases between them. The CDR3 length is 15 residues. Germline-derived CDR1 and CDR2 are SEHNR and FQNEAQ (reference sequence). The CDR3 region has the DNA TGTGCCAGCAGCTTTCGGGGTCACTCTGGAAACACCATATATTTT. It encodes CASSFRGHSGNTIYF.

The V and J genes are TRBV28 and TRBJ1-5; D not resolved. Between the trimmed V and J ends, which lost 6 bases and 3 bases, there was a span of 6 bases. From germline, CDR1 is MDHEN and CDR2 SYDVKM. There are 12 residues in the CDR3. CDR3 nucleotide sequence: TGTGCCAGCAGGGCGGCCAATCAGCCCCAGCATTTT. It encodes CASRAANQPQHF.

This clone was detected only a few times. The CDR3 sequence is CASSEPDFYGYTF. CDR3 in DNA: TGTGCCAGCAGTGAACCGGACTTCTATGGCTACACCTTC. The chain links TRBV25-1 to TRBJ1-2; D remains unclear. Between the trimmed V and J ends, which lost 2 bases and 4 bases, there was a span of 8 bases. The CDR3 is made up of 13 amino acids. Germline CDR1 reads MGHDK; CDR2 reads SYGVNS.

A few counts support this clone. V gene TRBV9 combines with J gene TRBJ2-1; possibly TRBD2 for D (7 bases). CDR1 and CDR2 (germline): SGDLS, YYNGEE. Trimming took off 0 bases at V and 6 bases at J, with 13 bases between the two ends. The CDR3 is 15 residues long. The CDR3 region has the DNA TGTGCCAGCAGCGTAGGGGGGGGGCTGCGCAATGAGCAGTTCTTC. It encodes CASSVGGGLRNEQFF.

The chain recombines TRBV11-2 with TRBJ2-7, with TRBD2 matching over 10 bases. Germline V lookup: CDR1 SGHAT, CDR2 FQNNGV. This CDR3 has 17 amino acids. After removal of 6 bases from V and 4 bases from J, the junction contained 15 bases not matched to a gene. CDR3 amino acids: CASSSTAAGGSRYEQYF. The CDR3 DNA reads as TGTGCCAGCAGTTCTACCGCAGCGGGAGGGTCCCGATACGAGCAGTACTTC. The full variable domain, rest sourced from reference TRBV11-2 and TRBJ2-7, is EAGVAQSPRYKIIEKRQSVAFWCNPISGHATLYWYQQILGQGPKLLIQFQNNGVVDDSQLPKDRFSAERLKGVDSTLKIQPAKLEDSAVYLCASSSTAAGGSRYEQYFGPGTRLTVT.

The sample holds a few counts of this clone. V is TRBV7-9 and J is TRBJ1-5; TRBD1 agrees at 9 bases. Germline V gene sequence: CDR1 SEHNR, CDR2 FQNEAQ (reference sequence). Trimming removed 4 bases from V and 3 bases from J; junction bases left unmatched: 4. CDR3 length: 15 residues. The CDR3 sequence is CASSWTGEDNQPQHF. CDR3 DNA: TGTGCCAGCAGCTGGACAGGGGAAGACAATCAGCCCCAGCATTTT.

The chain is built from TRBV28 and TRBJ2-7, with 10 positions matching TRBD1. V dropped 6 bases and J dropped 3; count of bases not matched to a gene: 5. The CDR3 spans 14 residues. Germline lookup yields CDR1 MDHEN and CDR2 SYDVKM. The CDR3 sequence is CASRTGTGVYEQYF. The CDR3 DNA follows: TGTGCCAGCAGAACCGGGACAGGGGTCTACGAGCAGTACTTC.

V and J are TRBV4-2 and TRBJ2-1; TRBD2 agrees at 7 bases. CDR1 is LGHNA and CDR2 is YNFKEQ in the germline V gene. The CDR3 is 16 residues long. V was pared by 4 bases and J by 3 bases, with 9 bases of the junction left unmatched. The DNA of the CDR3 is TGTGCCAGCAGCCGAAAGACTAGCTCTCTCTACAATGAGCAGTTCTTC. This codes for CASSRKTSSLYNEQFF.

About this clone: The germline gene is not matched at one end of the junction; a read error may be the cause. This rearrangement joins TRBV7-7 to TRBJ2-6, with 10 bases fitting TRBD2. Germline V gene data show CDR1 as SSHAT and CDR2 as FNYEAQ (reference sequence). The CDR3 has 18 residues. For the CDR3, the DNA is TGTGCTAGCAGCTACGGACTAGCGGAGTTATCTGGGGCCAACGTCCTGACTTTC. This codes for CASSYGLAELSGANVLTF.

This clone was counted between two and nine times. This sequence joins TRBV15 and TRBJ2-3; TRBD2 aligns across 7 bases. Germline-derived CDR1 and CDR2 are LNHNV and YYDKDF (reference sequence). The CDR3 runs to 18 residues. Unmatched junction bases numbered 10, after V lost 0 bases and J lost 1 base. Here the CDR3 reads CATSRDRGGGVGTDTQYF. In DNA form, the CDR3 reads TGTGCCACCAGCAGAGATCGTGGTGGGGGGGTGGGCACAGATACGCAGTATTTT.

A few counts support this clone. The chain employs TRBV15 and TRBJ2-7, with 7 bases matching TRBD1. The CDR3 runs 15 residues. The V segment lost 1 base and the J segment 2 bases; nucleotides outside the gene matches: 5. Per germline, CDR1 LNHNV and CDR2 YYDKDF (reference sequence). The CDR3 DNA reads TGTGCCACCAGCAGAGTCGGGACAGTTGCCTACGAGCAGTACTTC. It encodes CATSRVGTVAYEQYF.

This clone was seen a few times. This chain joins TRBV28 and TRBJ1-1; D gene unclear. Trimming left V 5 bases short and J 4 bases short, with 14 bases between. Germline CDR1 MDHEN, CDR2 SYDVKM. The CDR3 contains 14 residues. The CDR3 coding sequence is TGTGCCAGCAGTCCCCATACCGCCGGCACTGAAGCTTTCTTT. It specifies CASSPHTAGTEAFF.

This clone occurred a few times. This rearrangement joins TRBV27 to TRBJ2-7; no definite D call. CDR3 length: 14 amino acids. The V end lost 3 bases, the J end lost 5 bases, and 14 bases lay between the germline ends. Germline V gene lookup returns CDR1 MNHEY and CDR2 SMNVEV (reference sequence). In nucleotides, the CDR3 is TGTGCCAGCAGTTTTACGCCCCGCGCAAACGAGCAGTACTTC. It codes for CASSFTPRANEQYF.

There are a few counts of this clone. The chain recombines TRBV19 with TRBJ2-2, with D perhaps TRBD1 (6 bases). Germline assignment: CDR1 LNHDA and CDR2 SQIVND (reference sequence). CDR3 length equals 15 residues. The ends were cut back, 5 bases at V and 1 base at J, with 11 bases in the middle. CDR3 sequence: CASSLGQLNTGELFF. CDR3 DNA sequence: TGTGCCAGTAGTTTGGGACAACTGAACACCGGGGAGCTGTTTTTT.

V and J are TRBV18 and TRBJ2-7; a possible D gene is TRBD1 (6 bases). Germline lookup yields CDR1 KGHSH and CDR2 LQKENI. The CDR3 runs to 13 residues. The V end lost 6 bases, the J end lost 3 bases, and 12 bases lay between the germline ends. CDR3 sequence: CASSLQDSYEQYF. The CDR3 nucleotides are TGTGCCAGCTCCCTACAGGACAGCTACGAGCAGTACTTC.

This chain connects TRBV5-1 to TRBJ2-5; D gene uncertain. The CDR3 is 14 residues long. Germline V lookup: CDR1 SGHRS, CDR2 YFSETQ. The V end lost 5 bases, the J end lost 3 bases, and 14 bases lay between the germline ends. The chain's CDR3 is CASRQGPTEETQYF. The CDR3, as DNA: TGCGCCAGCAGACAAGGCCCGACTGAAGAGACCCAGTACTTC. The full variable domain, in which reference TRBV5-1 and TRBJ2-5 provide the parts outside the CDR3, is KAGVTQTPRYLIKTRGQQVTLSCSPISGHRSVSWYQQTPGQGLQFLFEYFSETQRNKGNFPGRFSGRQFSNSRSEMNVSTLELGDSALYLCASRQGPTEETQYFGPGTRLLVL.